Here is one T cell receptor (beta chain) with its context. These data belong to a study of blood T cell repertoires in COVID-19. Study summary: Collection of acute and convalescent COVID-19 samples took place in the United States, Italy and Spain. Nucleic acid was either cDNA or gDNA, and it came from T cells, B-cell-depleted T cells, or PBMCs.

Germline V lookup: CDR1 SGHRS, CDR2 YFSETQ. Trimming cost V 4 bases and J 1 base, with 12 bases left between them. This CDR3 region has 15 residues. Per the study methods: It was from reference gene primer amplification that nucleated cell counts were estimated. Sequencing was performed with immunoSEQ multiplex PCR; in TCRdb, only in-frame clones are kept and a portion is missing. V, J and clone size are taken as reported in that table, and D and trimming were inferred from the DNA itself. The repertoire consists of about 60,000 clones, with 77% occurring once and the leading ten covering around 32%.

This receptor was identified in a human donor in a cohort sampled during active COVID-19. V usage is TRBV5-1 and J usage is TRBJ1-5; D remains ambiguous. Source material: peripheral blood. The CDR3 DNA follows: TGCGCCAGCAGCGAACAGCCGGGGAGCAATCAGCCCCAGCATTTT. The encoded protein is CASSEQPGSNQPQHF.